One sample yielded the 14 T cell receptor beta chains listed below, sequenced in a study of response to subunit inactivated influenza vaccine. TCRdb analysed the RT-PCR reads with MiXCR anew, one entry per CDR3 protein. The repertoire holds more than 700,000 distinct CDR3 sequences, 21% seen once, with roughly 10% in the top ten. This sample comprised PBMCs from blood, obtained about 5 days after vaccination. Receptors originate from a man over 45 who received an inactivated influenza vaccine.

This clonotype was counted only a few times. The V and J genes are TRBV12-3 or TRBV12-4 and TRBJ1-3; D is unclear. The CDR3 length is 13 residues. Trimming stripped 7 bases from V and 1 base from J, with 8 bases between. CDR3: CASTGESGNTIYF. The CDR3 region has the DNA TGTGCCAGCACAGGAGAATCTGGAAACACCATATATTTT.

This clonotype was counted only a few times. The chain couples TRBV15 to TRBJ2-7, with D perhaps matching TRBD2 (6 bases). The CDR3 totals 12 residues. V was trimmed by 6 bases and J by 6 bases, leaving 12 bases between them. Germline V gene data show CDR1 as LNHNV and CDR2 as YYDKDF (reference sequence). The CDR3 here is CATSSGPSEQYF. As DNA, the CDR3 is TGTGCCACCAGTAGCGGACCCAGCGAGCAGTACTTC.

The chain uses TRBV11-1 and TRBJ2-1; 10 bases map to TRBD2. There are 18 residues in the CDR3. CDR1 is SGHAT and CDR2 is FQDESV in the germline V gene (reference sequence). Losses at the gene ends were 5 bases for V and 7 bases for J; bases not matched to a gene: 17. CDR3 DNA sequence: TGTGCCAGCAGCGCAGACCTAGCGGGAGCTTCCCTCTCAAATGAGCAGTTCTTC. Translated, it gives CASSADLAGASLSNEQFF.

This clonotype was detected ten times or more. V and J are TRBV7-2 and TRBJ1-2; a weak D match, TRBD1 (6 bases). The CDR3 length is 15 residues. The V and J ends lost 6 bases and 0 bases respectively, with 14 bases between them. Germline assignment: CDR1 SGHTA and CDR2 FQGNSA. CDR3 coding DNA: TGTGCCAGCAGTTCGGGGGGCGGATCTAACTATGGCTACACCTTC. Amino acids: CASSSGGGSNYGYTF.

The V call is TRBV7-9, the J call TRBJ2-7; 8 bases are shared with TRBD1. V shed 6 bases and J 3 bases; nucleotides not matched to a gene: 7. The CDR3 contains 14 residues. Looked up from germline, CDR1 is SEHNR and CDR2 is FQNEAQ (reference sequence). The CDR3, as DNA: TGTGCCAGCAGTCCGCAGGGGGCTGTCTACGAGCAGTACTTC. It specifies CASSPQGAVYEQYF. The full variable domain, rest sourced from reference TRBV7-9 and TRBJ2-7, is DTGVSQNPRHKITKRGQNVTFRCDPISEHNRLYWYRQTLGQGPEFLTYFQNEAQLEKSRLLSDRFSAERPKGSFSTLEIQRTEQGDSAMYLCASSPQGAVYEQYFGPGTRLTVT.

J is TRBJ2-1 and V is TRBV20-1, with TRBD1 matching 10 bases. The CDR3 runs to 16 residues. CDR1 is DFQATT, CDR2 SNEGSKA, per germline (reference sequence). Unmatched junction bases numbered 7, after V lost 2 bases and J lost 3 bases. The CDR3 nucleotides are TGCAGTGCTAGATCCCCGACAGGGGGCTTCTACAATGAGCAGTTCTTC. Residues: CSARSPTGGFYNEQFF.

This clonotype occurred a few times. This chain links TRBV20-1 with TRBJ2-3, with D perhaps TRBD2 (5 bases). The CDR3 is 15 amino acids. Germline loops: CDR1 DFQATT, CDR2 SNEGSKA (reference sequence). The germline V and J ends were trimmed by 6 bases and 0 bases, with 16 bases remaining between them. CDR3 sequence reads: CSAEAAMGSTDTQYF. In nucleotides, the CDR3 is TGCAGTGCGGAGGCAGCGATGGGGAGCACAGATACGCAGTATTTT.

This clonotype was counted at least ten times. The J gene is TRBJ2-7, the V gene TRBV29-1, with TRBD2 identical over 7 bases. Germline-derived CDR1 and CDR2 are SQVTM and ANQGSEA. The V and J ends lost 7 bases and 7 bases, in that order; junction bases with no gene match: 16. The CDR3 runs to 14 residues. The CDR3 nucleotides are TGCAGCGCCCAAGAGATGCTAGCGGCGGGGGAGCAGTACTTC. Its protein product is CSAQEMLAAGEQYF.

The chain links TRBV4-2 to TRBJ1-5; 8 bases are a match to TRBD1. This CDR3 spans 16 amino acids. J was trimmed by 6 bases and V by 0 bases; bases with no gene match: 7. Germline V gene lookup returns CDR1 LGHNA and CDR2 YNFKEQ. CDR3 nucleotides: TGTGCCAGCAGCCAAGAGGGCAGGGGGCAACGTCAGCCCCAGCATTTT. It encodes CASSQEGRGQRQPQHF.

This clonotype was observed a handful of times. J is TRBJ1-1 and V is TRBV10-3, with D hard to call. Germline V lookup: CDR1 ENHRY, CDR2 SYGVKD. V was shortened by 5 bases and J by 4 bases, with 11 bases between the two germline ends. The CDR3 runs 13 residues. The CDR3 DNA sequence: TGTGCCATCAGTTTTCGACTGAGCACTGAAGCTTTCTTT. This encodes CAISFRLSTEAFF.

The table lists this clonotype with a few counts. The chain has TRBV7-9 and TRBJ1-1, with D possibly being TRBD1 (5 bases). This CDR3 is 15 amino acids long. With 1 base removed from V and 5 bases from J, the gap between germline ends came to 14 bases. CDR1 is SEHNR, CDR2 FQNEAQ, per germline (reference sequence). CDR3 coding DNA: TGTGCCAGCAGCTTAGGCAGGGCCTTGCAGACTGAAGCTTTCTTT. This gives the protein CASSLGRALQTEAFF.

In this sample, this clonotype turned up a few times. V and J are TRBV7-2 and TRBJ1-5, with no clear D. V was clipped by 3 bases and J by 0 bases, with 9 bases between them. This CDR3 comprises 15 residues. Per germline, CDR1 SGHTA and CDR2 FQGNSA. CDR3 residues: CASSLLSDSNQPQHF. The CDR3 bases are TGTGCCAGCAGCTTGCTGTCGGATAGCAATCAGCCCCAGCATTTT.

This clonotype was detected a few times. The J gene is TRBJ2-7, the V gene TRBV5-8, with D possibly TRBD2 on 6 matching bases. V was pared by 2 bases and J by 6 bases, with 18 bases between. The CDR3 has 15 amino acids. Germline V CDR1 and CDR2: SGHTS, YDEGEE. The CDR3 DNA reads as TGTGCCAGCAGCTTTGGGCGGGGCTTGGGTCCCGAGCAGTACTTC. Translation gives CASSFGRGLGPEQYF. Complete variable domain (other parts from reference TRBV5-8 and TRBJ2-7): EAGVTQSPTHLIKTRGQQATLRCSPISGHTSVYWYQQALGLGLQFLLWYDEGEERNRGNFPPRFSGRQFPNYSSELNVNALELEDSALYLCASSFGRGLGPEQYFGPGTRLTVT.

The J gene is TRBJ2-1, the V gene TRBV5-1; no definite D call. V dropped 1 base and J dropped 9 bases, with 14 bases sitting between them. Per the germline V gene, CDR1 is SGHRS and CDR2 is YFSETQ. This CDR3 region has 14 residues. DNA for the CDR3: TGCGCCAGCAGCTTGTCTGGGCCGACGGGTGAGCAGTTCTTC. Translated: CASSLSGPTGEQFF.